This T cell receptor (beta chain) was captured in a study of graft-versus-host responses after intestinal transplantation. Study overall: Recipients had multivisceral, liver-intestinal, or isolated intestinal transplants. Induction with anti-thymocyte globulin, then tacrolimus and steroids for roughly three years, was given to all recipients.

Here immunoSEQ multiplex PCR was the method, and the copy in TCRdb shows in-frame clones only, minus some. Of 75,000 to 100,000 clones in the sample, around four fifths were seen once. This clone was seen more than once but under ten times. The antigen is unknown. General study results and limits: High graft-versus-host to host-versus-graft clonal ratios were seen in allografts of patients with graft-donor T cell macrochimerism.

This CDR3 spans 14 amino acids. The germline gives CDR1 MNHEY, CDR2 SVGAGI. After removal of 4 bases from V and 6 bases from J, the junction contained 9 bases not matched to a gene. Sequences were derived from unstimulated CD8+ T cells sorted from spleen or lymph node cells, sampled before intestinal transplant. This sequence joins TRBV6-5 and TRBJ2-7; 7 bases are a match to TRBD1. The origin of this receptor is a human donor who received an intestinal transplant. The CDR3 DNA follows: TGTGCCAGCAGTTCGGGACAGCACCCCTTCGAGCAGTACTTC. As protein: CASSSGQHPFEQYF.